Presented here are 28 T cell receptor beta chains from one specimen sequenced in a study of blood T cell repertoires in COVID-19. Produced via immunoSEQ multiplex PCR; TCRdb's table is partial and in-frame only. The data contain 110,000 to 150,000 clones, roughly 79% of them singletons. What was sequenced was peripheral blood. The origin of the receptors is a human donor in a cohort sampled during active COVID-19.

This rearrangement joins TRBV7-6 to TRBJ2-7; maybe TRBD2 (6 bases). Trimming took off 0 bases at V and 1 base at J, with 7 bases between the two ends. The CDR3 runs 14 residues. The germline V gene encodes CDR1 SGHVS and CDR2 FNYEAQ. The CDR3 loop is CASSLAGGSYEQYF. CDR3 sequence (DNA): TGTGCCAGCAGCTTAGCTGGGGGGTCCTACGAGCAGTACTTC.

This clone was seen once. This chain uses TRBV9 with TRBJ2-5; 7 positions match TRBD1. The V and J ends lost 3 bases and 5 bases, in that order; junction bases with no gene match: 10. Germline V gene sequence: CDR1 SGDLS, CDR2 YYNGEE. This CDR3 region has 15 residues. The CDR3 spells CASSGLEGAGETQYF. Here the CDR3 DNA reads TGTGCCAGCAGCGGCCTCGAGGGGGCCGGGGAGACCCAGTACTTC.

The rearrangement links TRBV28 to TRBJ1-5; no reliable D call. The CDR3 is 12 residues long. Looked up from germline, CDR1 is MDHEN and CDR2 is SYDVKM. Trimming cost V 7 bases and J 3 bases, with 7 bases left between them. Written as DNA, the CDR3 is TGTGCCAGCACCCGTCCCAATCAGCCCCAGCATTTT. Translating gives CASTRPNQPQHF.

The J gene is TRBJ2-5, the V gene TRBV6-5, with 7 bases lining up with TRBD2. Germline CDR1 reads MNHEY; CDR2 reads SVGAGI. CDR3 length: 12 amino acids. V lost 8 bases and J lost 5; bases outside the gene matches: 5. The CDR3 is CASSGGLETQYF. CDR3 coding DNA: TGTGCCAGCTCGGGGGGTTTGGAGACCCAGTACTTC.

The chain uses TRBV7-9 and TRBJ2-7; D is ambiguous. The germline CDR1 and CDR2 sequences are SEHNR and FQNEAQ (reference sequence). The CDR3 is made up of 13 amino acids. Trimming shortened V by 2 bases and J by 6 bases, and 11 bases separated the two germline ends. For the CDR3, the DNA is TGTGCCAGCAGCTTATTCTCAACTTTCGAGCAGTACTTC. Its protein product is CASSLFSTFEQYF.

This sequence joins TRBV2 and TRBJ2-5; 11 bases are shared with TRBD2. V was clipped by 6 bases and J by 5 bases; unmatched bases: 8. Germline values: CDR1 SNHLY, CDR2 FYNNEI. The CDR3 is made up of 15 amino acids. The DNA for the CDR3 is TGTGCCAGCAGCTTTACTAGCGGGAGAGCGGAGACCCAGTACTTC. This gives the protein CASSFTSGRAETQYF.

In this sample, this clone turned up once. The V call is TRBV1, the J call TRBJ2-7; no DNA check was done on the table's D call, TRBD2. TRBV1 has pseudogene status. The CDR3 length is 13 residues. CDR3: CTSSQVPSYEQYF. The CDR3 DNA reads as TGCACCAGCAGCCAAGTCCCTTCCTACGAGCAGTACTTC.

This clone is a singleton in its sample. The chain employs TRBV4-2 and TRBJ1-2; the D is unclear. Germline V gene lookup returns CDR1 LGHNA and CDR2 YNFKEQ. V was cut by 0 bases and J by 6 bases, with 11 bases left in between. The CDR3 has 14 residues. CDR3 amino acids: CASSQDLGRDGYTF. DNA for the CDR3: TGTGCCAGCAGCCAAGATCTGGGGAGGGATGGCTACACCTTC.

This chain links TRBV19 with TRBJ2-3; 13 bases are shared with TRBD2. V dropped 6 bases and J dropped 5; count of bases not matched to a gene: 5. The V gene's germline CDR1 is LNHDA and CDR2 SQIVND (reference sequence). CDR3 length equals 15 residues. As DNA, the CDR3 is TGTGCCAGTAGGACAACTAGCGGGGGGGTAGATACGCAGTATTTT. It yields the protein CASRTTSGGVDTQYF.

V and J are TRBV7-2 and TRBJ1-1; tentative D call: TRBD1 (6 bases). CDR3 size: 14 residues. Germline CDR1 SGHTA, CDR2 FQGNSA. V lost 4 bases and J 13 bases, leaving 22 bases between the germline ends. The CDR3 loop reads CASSSQQGPAGGFF. CDR3 DNA: TGTGCCAGCAGCTCTCAGCAGGGGCCAGCAGGCGGTTTCTTT.

The rearrangement uses TRBV11-1 and TRBJ2-7; possible D gene TRBD2, 5 bases. CDR1 and CDR2 (germline): SGHAT, FQDESV (reference sequence). The CDR3 runs 14 residues. The germline V and J ends were trimmed by 2 bases and 4 bases, with 12 bases remaining between them. In DNA, the CDR3 is TGTGCCAGCAGCTTAACTAGAATCGGATACGAGCAGTACTTC. This gives the protein CASSLTRIGYEQYF. Together with reference TRBV11-1 and TRBJ2-7, the CDR3 gives the full variable domain: EAEVAQSPRYKITEKSQAVAFWCDPISGHATLYWYRQILGQGPELLVQFQDESVVDDSQLPKDRFSAERLKGVDSTLKIQPAELGDSAMYLCASSLTRIGYEQYFGPGTRLTVT.

The rearrangement uses TRBV5-6 and TRBJ2-1; D may be TRBD1 (5 bases). The CDR3 loop spans 13 amino acids. The V gene lost 5 bases and the J gene lost 4 bases, with 10 bases spanning the gap. CDR1 and CDR2 from the germline V gene are SGHDT and YYEEEE. The CDR3 nucleotides are TGTGCCAGCAGTCTTACAGGTTACAATGAGCAGTTCTTC. It codes for CASSLTGYNEQFF. The full variable domain, with the rest looked up from reference TRBV5-6 and TRBJ2-1, is DAGVTQSPTHLIKTRGQQVTLRCSPKSGHDTVSWYQQALGQGPQFIFQYYEEEERQRGNFPDRFSGHQFPNYSSELNVNALLLGDSALYLCASSLTGYNEQFFGPGTRLTVL.

CDR3 DNA: TGTGCCAGCAGTCAAGGACAGGGGGGAGAAAAACTGTTTTTT. It specifies CASSQGQGGEKLFF. This chain uses TRBV28 with TRBJ1-4; the match to TRBD1 covers 10 bases. CDR1 and CDR2 (germline): MDHEN, SYDVKM. The trim removed 5 bases at V and 8 bases at J, leaving 5 bases unmatched. CDR3 length equals 14 residues.

V and J are TRBV9 and TRBJ2-5; 11 bases line up with TRBD2. Trimming at V came to 3 bases and at J to 3 bases, leaving 7 bases not matched to a gene. Germline V gene data show CDR1 as SGDLS and CDR2 as YYNGEE. The CDR3 totals 16 residues. CDR3 amino acids: CASSDDSGRVKETQYF. CDR3 in DNA: TGTGCCAGCAGCGACGATAGCGGGAGGGTGAAAGAGACCCAGTACTTC.

This chain uses TRBV6-4 with TRBJ1-6; TRBD1 agrees at 8 bases. Germline CDR1 MRHNA, CDR2 SNTAGT. The CDR3 has 14 amino acids. V lost 6 bases to trimming and J lost 6 bases; unmatched junction nucleotides: 4. The CDR3 sequence: CASSTTGGNSPLHF. The CDR3 bases are TGTGCCAGCAGCACCACAGGGGGTAATTCACCCCTCCACTTT.

V and J are TRBV13 and TRBJ1-3; D is perhaps TRBD1 (5 bases). The germline CDR1 and CDR2 sequences are PRHDT and FYEKMQ (reference sequence). This CDR3 contains 18 residues. Trimming took 2 bases from V and 0 from J, leaving 17 bases between them. The CDR3 sequence: CASSLRSGSTYSGNTIYF. The CDR3 nucleotides are TGTGCCAGCAGCTTACGCTCAGGGTCTACCTACTCTGGAAACACCATATATTTT.

CDR3 loop: CASSSGGSTYNEQFF. DNA of the CDR3: TGCGCCAGCAGCTCAGGGGGGTCGACCTACAATGAGCAGTTCTTC. The chain combines TRBV5-1 with TRBJ2-1; D is perhaps TRBD1 (7 bases). The CDR3 length is 15 residues. V lost 3 bases, J lost 2 bases, and 12 bases lay in between. Per the germline V gene, CDR1 is SGHRS and CDR2 is YFSETQ.

The rearrangement joins TRBV7-2 to TRBJ2-5, with 12 nucleotides matching TRBD2. V trimming: 1 base; J trimming: 4 bases; junction bases outside the gene matches: 10. Per germline, CDR1 SGHTA and CDR2 FQGNSA. This CDR3 contains 18 residues. In DNA, the CDR3 is TGTGCCAGCAGCTTAGTTCGTCTAGCGGGAGGGCGAGGAGAGACCCAGTACTTC. Protein: CASSLVRLAGGRGETQYF.

This chain links TRBV27 with TRBJ2-7, with 9 bases identical to TRBD1. With 5 bases clipped from V and 6 bases from J, the junction kept 11 bases outside the gene matches. Germline V lookup: CDR1 MNHEY, CDR2 SMNVEV (reference sequence). This CDR3 has 15 amino acids. CDR3 in amino acids: CASSAIPTGGGEQYF. In DNA, the CDR3 is TGTGCCAGCAGTGCGATTCCTACAGGGGGCGGCGAGCAGTACTTC.

The chain combines TRBV19 with TRBJ2-1; TRBD2 matches 9 bases. Losses at the gene ends were 6 bases for V and 4 bases for J; bases not matched to a gene: 4. CDR3 length: 14 amino acids. CDR1 and CDR2 from the germline V gene are LNHDA and SQIVND (reference sequence). The CDR3 spells CASSPGLAYNEQFF. The CDR3 DNA reads TGTGCCAGTAGCCCCGGACTAGCGTACAATGAGCAGTTCTTC.

The chain has TRBV4-2 and TRBJ2-7, with a weak D call TRBD1 (5 bases). V was trimmed by 0 bases and J by 3 bases, leaving 9 bases between them. Per germline, CDR1 LGHNA and CDR2 YNFKEQ. The CDR3 covers 14 residues. DNA of the CDR3: TGTGCCAGCAGCCAAGAATGGCAGGGCTACGAGCAGTACTTC. Translating gives CASSQEWQGYEQYF.

CDR3 nucleotides: TGTGCCAGCAGCTTAAGGGCTAGCGGAAACTACGAGCAGTACTTC. Protein product: CASSLRASGNYEQYF. V usage is TRBV7-2 and J usage is TRBJ2-7; 7 nucleotides agree with TRBD2. V was pared by 2 bases and J by 3 bases, with 7 bases of the junction left unmatched. The germline V gene has CDR1 SGHTA and CDR2 FQGNSA. The CDR3 totals 15 residues.

This clone came up a few times. The chain has TRBV7-5 and TRBJ2-7; TRBD2, the table's D call, was not compared with the DNA. TRBV7-5 is tagged as a pseudogene. CDR3 length: 14 amino acids. CDR3 amino acids: CFGNPEGQAYEQYF. The CDR3 region has the DNA TGTTTCGGCAACCCGGAGGGGCAGGCCTACGAGCAGTACTTC.

The J gene is TRBJ1-1, the V gene TRBV5-1, with 7 positions matching TRBD1. V lost 4 bases, J lost 8 bases, and 5 bases stayed unmatched. This CDR3 region has 12 residues. Germline-derived CDR1 and CDR2 are SGHRS and YFSETQ. The CDR3: CASSRQGEEAFF. For the CDR3, the DNA is TGCGCCAGCAGCCGACAGGGAGAGGAAGCTTTCTTT.

This clone came up a few times. V is TRBV18 and J is TRBJ1-3, with D unresolved. This CDR3 spans 15 amino acids. Trimming removed 3 bases at V and 4 bases at J, with 13 bases between. Germline-derived CDR1 and CDR2 are KGHSH and LQKENI. CDR3 sequence (DNA): TGTGCCAGCTCACCGAGTCTTGAGGGAGGAAACACCATATATTTT. Encoded protein: CASSPSLEGGNTIYF.

The rearrangement uses TRBV6-6 and TRBJ2-1; D possibly corresponds to TRBD1 (6 bases). Germline CDR1 is MNHNY and CDR2 is SVGAGI (reference sequence). The length of the CDR3 is 17 residues. V lost 5 bases and J lost 0, with 17 bases in between. CDR3 nucleotides: TGTGCCAGCAGTCCATCCGGACAGCGGACCTCCTACAATGAGCAGTTCTTC. It translates to CASSPSGQRTSYNEQFF.

This clone came up once. The V call is TRBV5-5, the J call TRBJ2-5; maybe TRBD1 (5 bases). The CDR3 spans 14 residues. Trimming shortened V by 2 bases and J by 0 bases, and 8 bases separated the two germline ends. Germline lookup yields CDR1 SGHKS and CDR2 YYEKEE (reference sequence). Written as DNA, the CDR3 is TGTGCCAGCAGCTTACAGGAGTACCAAGAGACCCAGTACTTC. The encoded protein is CASSLQEYQETQYF.

The chain links TRBV29-1 to TRBJ2-5, with 7 bases matching TRBD1. V shed 4 bases and J 5 bases; nucleotides not matched to a gene: 1. The CDR3 is 11 residues long. Germline V gene data show CDR1 as SQVTM and CDR2 as ANQGSEA. This CDR3 reads CSVATGETQYF. The CDR3 DNA sequence: TGCAGCGTTGCGACAGGGGAGACCCAGTACTTC. Supplemented by reference TRBV29-1 and TRBJ2-5, the full variable domain reads SAVISQKPSRDICQRGTSLTIQCQVDSQVTMMFWYRQQPGQSLTLIATANQGSEATYESGFVIDKFPISRPNLTFSTLTVSNMSPEDSSIYLCSVATGETQYFGPGTRLLVL.